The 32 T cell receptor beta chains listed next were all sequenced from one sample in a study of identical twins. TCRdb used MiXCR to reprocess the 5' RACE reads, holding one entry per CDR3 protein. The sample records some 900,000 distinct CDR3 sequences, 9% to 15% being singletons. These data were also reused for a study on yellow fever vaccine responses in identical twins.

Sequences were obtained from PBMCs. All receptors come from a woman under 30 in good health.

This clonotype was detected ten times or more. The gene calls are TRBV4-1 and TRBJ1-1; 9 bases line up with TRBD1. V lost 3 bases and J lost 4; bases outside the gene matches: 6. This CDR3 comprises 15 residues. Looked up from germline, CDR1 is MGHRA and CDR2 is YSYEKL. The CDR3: CASSQETTGGTEAFF. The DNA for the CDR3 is TGCGCCAGCAGCCAGGAAACGACAGGGGGCACTGAAGCTTTCTTT.

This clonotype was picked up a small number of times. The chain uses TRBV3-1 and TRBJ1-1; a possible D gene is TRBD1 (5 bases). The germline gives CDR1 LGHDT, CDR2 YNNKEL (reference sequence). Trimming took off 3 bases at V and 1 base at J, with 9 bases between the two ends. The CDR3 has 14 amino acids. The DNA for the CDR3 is TGTGCCAGCAGCCATTGGCAGGGGAACACTGAAGCTTTCTTT. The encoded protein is CASSHWQGNTEAFF.

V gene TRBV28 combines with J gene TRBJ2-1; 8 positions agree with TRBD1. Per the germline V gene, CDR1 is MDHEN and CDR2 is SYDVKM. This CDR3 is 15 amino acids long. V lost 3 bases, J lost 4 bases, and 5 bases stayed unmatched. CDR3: CASSFLDRVYNEQFF. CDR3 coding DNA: TGTGCCAGCAGTTTCTTGGACAGGGTGTACAATGAGCAGTTCTTC.

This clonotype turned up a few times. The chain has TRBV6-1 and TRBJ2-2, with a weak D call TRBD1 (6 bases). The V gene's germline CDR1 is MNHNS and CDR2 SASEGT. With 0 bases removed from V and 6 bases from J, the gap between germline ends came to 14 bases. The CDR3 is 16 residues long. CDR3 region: CASSEAVTGTAGELFF. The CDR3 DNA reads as TGTGCCAGCAGTGAAGCGGTCACAGGGACCGCCGGGGAGCTGTTTTTT.

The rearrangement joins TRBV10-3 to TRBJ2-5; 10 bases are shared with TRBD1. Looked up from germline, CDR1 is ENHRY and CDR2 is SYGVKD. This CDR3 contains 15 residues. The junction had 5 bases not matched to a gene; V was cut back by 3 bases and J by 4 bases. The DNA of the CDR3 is TGTGCCATCAGTGACTCCGGACAGGGGGGAGAGACCCAGTACTTC. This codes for CAISDSGQGGETQYF.

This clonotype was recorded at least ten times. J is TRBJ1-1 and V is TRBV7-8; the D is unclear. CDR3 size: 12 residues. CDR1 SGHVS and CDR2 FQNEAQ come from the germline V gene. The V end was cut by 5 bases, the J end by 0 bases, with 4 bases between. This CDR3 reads CASSVLNTEAFF. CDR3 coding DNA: TGTGCCAGCAGCGTTCTGAACACTGAAGCTTTCTTT.

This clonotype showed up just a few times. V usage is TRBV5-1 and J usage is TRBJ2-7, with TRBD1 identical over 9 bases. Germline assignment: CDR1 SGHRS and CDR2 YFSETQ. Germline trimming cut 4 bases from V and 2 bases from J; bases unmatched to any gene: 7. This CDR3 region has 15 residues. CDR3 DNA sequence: TGCGCCAGCAGCGCGACCGGGACAGGGCCCTACGAGCAGTACTTC. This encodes CASSATGTGPYEQYF.

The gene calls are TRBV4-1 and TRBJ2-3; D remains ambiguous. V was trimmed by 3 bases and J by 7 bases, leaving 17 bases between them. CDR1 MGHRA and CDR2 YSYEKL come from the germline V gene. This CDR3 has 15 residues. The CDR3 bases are TGCGCCAGCAGCCAGACTGTCGGAGCATCCTATACGCAGTATTTT. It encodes CASSQTVGASYTQYF.

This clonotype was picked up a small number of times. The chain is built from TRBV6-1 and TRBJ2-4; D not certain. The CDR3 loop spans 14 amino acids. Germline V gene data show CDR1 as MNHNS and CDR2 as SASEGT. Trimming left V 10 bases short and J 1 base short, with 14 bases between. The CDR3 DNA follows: TGTGCCACCCGAACCTCGCTGGCCAAAAACATTCAGTACTTC. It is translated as CATRTSLAKNIQYF.

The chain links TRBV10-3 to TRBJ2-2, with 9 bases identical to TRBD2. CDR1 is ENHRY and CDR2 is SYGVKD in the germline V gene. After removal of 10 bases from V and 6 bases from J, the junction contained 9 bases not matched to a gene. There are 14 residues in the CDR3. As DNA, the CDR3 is TGTGCCACCAGATCTAGCGGGGAGGCCGGGGAGCTGTTTTTT. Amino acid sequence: CATRSSGEAGELFF.

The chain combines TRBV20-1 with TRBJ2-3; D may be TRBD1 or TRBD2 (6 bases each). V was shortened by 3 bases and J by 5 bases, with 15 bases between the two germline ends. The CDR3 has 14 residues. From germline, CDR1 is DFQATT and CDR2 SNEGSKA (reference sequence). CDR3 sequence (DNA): TGCAGTGCTAGTCTGTCGGAGGGGGGAGATACGCAGTATTTT. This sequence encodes CSASLSEGGDTQYF.

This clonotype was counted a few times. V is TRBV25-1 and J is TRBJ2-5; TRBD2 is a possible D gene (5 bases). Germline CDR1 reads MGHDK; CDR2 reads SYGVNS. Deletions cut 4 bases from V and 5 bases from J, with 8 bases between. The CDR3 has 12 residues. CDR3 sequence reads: CASSAGDETQYF. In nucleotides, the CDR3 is TGTGCCAGCAGTGCCGGGGATGAGACCCAGTACTTC.

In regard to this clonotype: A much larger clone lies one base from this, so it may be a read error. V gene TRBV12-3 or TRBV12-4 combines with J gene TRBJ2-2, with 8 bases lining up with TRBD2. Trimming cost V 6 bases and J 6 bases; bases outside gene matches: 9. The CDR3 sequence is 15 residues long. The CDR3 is CASRPAGAGAGELFF. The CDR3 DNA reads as TGTGCCAGCAGACCAGCGGGAGCGGGAGCCGGGGAGCTGTTTTTT.

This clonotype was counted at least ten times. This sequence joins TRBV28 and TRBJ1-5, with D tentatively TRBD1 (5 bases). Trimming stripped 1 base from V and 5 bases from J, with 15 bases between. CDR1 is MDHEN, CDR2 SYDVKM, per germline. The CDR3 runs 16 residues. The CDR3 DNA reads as TGTGCCAGCAGTTTATCGTCCTCCAGGGACGATCAGCCCCAGCATTTT. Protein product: CASSLSSSRDDQPQHF.

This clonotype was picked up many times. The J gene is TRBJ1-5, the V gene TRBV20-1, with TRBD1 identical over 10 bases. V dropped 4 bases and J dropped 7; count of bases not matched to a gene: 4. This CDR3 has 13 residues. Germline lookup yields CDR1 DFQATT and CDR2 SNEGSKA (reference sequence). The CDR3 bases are TGCAGTGCTAAGACAGGGGGCGGCCAGCCCCAGCATTTT. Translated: CSAKTGGGQPQHF.

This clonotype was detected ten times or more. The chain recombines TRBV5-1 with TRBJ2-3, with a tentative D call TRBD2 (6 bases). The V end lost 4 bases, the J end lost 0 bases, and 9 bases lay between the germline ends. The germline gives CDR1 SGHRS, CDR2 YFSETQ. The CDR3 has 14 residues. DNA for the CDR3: TGCGCCAGCAGCCCGGAGGGGAGCACAGATACGCAGTATTTT. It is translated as CASSPEGSTDTQYF.

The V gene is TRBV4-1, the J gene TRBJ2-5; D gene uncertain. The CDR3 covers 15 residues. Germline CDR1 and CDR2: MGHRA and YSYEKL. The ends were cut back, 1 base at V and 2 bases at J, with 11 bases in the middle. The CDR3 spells CASSQGSLGQETQYF. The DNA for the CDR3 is TGCGCCAGCAGCCAAGGGTCGTTGGGACAAGAGACCCAGTACTTC.

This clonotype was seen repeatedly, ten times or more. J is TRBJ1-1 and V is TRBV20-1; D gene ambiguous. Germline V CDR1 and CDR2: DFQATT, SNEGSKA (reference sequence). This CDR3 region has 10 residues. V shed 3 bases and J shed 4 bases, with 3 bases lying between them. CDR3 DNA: TGCAGTGCTAGGGCCACTGAAGCTTTCTTT. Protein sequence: CSARATEAFF.

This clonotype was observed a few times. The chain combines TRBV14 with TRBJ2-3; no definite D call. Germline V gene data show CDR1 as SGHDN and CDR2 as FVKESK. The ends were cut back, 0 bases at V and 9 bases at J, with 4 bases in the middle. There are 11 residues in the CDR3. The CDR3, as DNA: TGTGCCAGCAGCCAAGAGTTAACGCAGTATTTT. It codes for CASSQELTQYF.

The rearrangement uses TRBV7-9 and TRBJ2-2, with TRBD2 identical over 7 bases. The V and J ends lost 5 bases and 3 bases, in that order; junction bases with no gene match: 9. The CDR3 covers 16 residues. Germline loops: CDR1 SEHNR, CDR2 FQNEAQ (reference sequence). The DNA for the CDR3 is TGTGCCAGCAGCCACCGGGACTACCGAGACACCGGGGAGCTGTTTTTT. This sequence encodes CASSHRDYRDTGELFF.

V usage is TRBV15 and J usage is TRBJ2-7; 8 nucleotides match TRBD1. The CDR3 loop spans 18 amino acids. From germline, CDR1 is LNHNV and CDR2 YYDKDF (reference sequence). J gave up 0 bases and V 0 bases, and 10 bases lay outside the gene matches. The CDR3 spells CATSRDGGTGLVSYEQYF. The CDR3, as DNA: TGTGCCACCAGCAGAGATGGTGGGACAGGTTTGGTCTCCTACGAGCAGTACTTC.

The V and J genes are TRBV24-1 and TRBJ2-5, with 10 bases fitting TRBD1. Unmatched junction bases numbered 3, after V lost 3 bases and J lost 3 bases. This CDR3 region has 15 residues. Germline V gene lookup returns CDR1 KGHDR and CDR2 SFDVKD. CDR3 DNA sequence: TGTGCCACCAGTGATAATGGACAGGGGGAAGAGACCCAGTACTTC. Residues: CATSDNGQGEETQYF.

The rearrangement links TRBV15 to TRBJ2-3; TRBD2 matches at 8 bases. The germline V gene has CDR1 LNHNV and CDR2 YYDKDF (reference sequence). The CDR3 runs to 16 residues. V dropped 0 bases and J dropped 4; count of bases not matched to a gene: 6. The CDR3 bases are TGTGCCACCAGCAGAGAGGAGGGACTAGGGGCAGATACGCAGTATTTT. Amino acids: CATSREEGLGADTQYF.

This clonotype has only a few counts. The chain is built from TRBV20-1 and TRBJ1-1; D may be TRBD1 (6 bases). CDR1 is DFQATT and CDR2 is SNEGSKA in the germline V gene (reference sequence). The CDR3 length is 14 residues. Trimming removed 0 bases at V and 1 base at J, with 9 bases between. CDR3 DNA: TGCAGTGCTAGAGAGGGGGCGCAGAACACTGAAGCTTTCTTT. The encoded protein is CSAREGAQNTEAFF.

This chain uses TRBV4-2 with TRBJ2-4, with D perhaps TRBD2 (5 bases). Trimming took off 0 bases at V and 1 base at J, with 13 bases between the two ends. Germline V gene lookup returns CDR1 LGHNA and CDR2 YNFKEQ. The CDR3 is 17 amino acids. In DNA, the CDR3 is TGTGCCAGCAGCCAAGATGTGGGGAGTTCGGCCAAAAACATTCAGTACTTC. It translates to CASSQDVGSSAKNIQYF.

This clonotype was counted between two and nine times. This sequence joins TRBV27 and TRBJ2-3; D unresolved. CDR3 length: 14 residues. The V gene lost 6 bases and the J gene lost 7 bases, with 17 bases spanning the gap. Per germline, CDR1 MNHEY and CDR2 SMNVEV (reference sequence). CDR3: CASSLDLGINTQYF. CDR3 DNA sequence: TGTGCCAGCAGCCTTGACCTTGGGATAAATACGCAGTATTTT.

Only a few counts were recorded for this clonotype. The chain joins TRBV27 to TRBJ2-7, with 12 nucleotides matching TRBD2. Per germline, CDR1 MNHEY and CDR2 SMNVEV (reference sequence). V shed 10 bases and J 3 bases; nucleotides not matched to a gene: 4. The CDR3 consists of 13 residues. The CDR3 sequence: CATSGRGGYEQYF. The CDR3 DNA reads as TGTGCCACTAGCGGGAGGGGCGGCTACGAGCAGTACTTC.

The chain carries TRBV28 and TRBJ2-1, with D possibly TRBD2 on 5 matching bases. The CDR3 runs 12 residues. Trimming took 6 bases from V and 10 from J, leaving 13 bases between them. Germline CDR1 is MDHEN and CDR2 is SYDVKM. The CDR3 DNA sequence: TGTGCCAGCAGCCTCTATAGGAGGGAGCAGTTCTTC. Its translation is CASSLYRREQFF.

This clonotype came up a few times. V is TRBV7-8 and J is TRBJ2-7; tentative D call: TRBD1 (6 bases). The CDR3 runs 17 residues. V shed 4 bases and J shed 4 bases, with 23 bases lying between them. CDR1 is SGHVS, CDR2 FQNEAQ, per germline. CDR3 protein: CASSSRVDRQGGYEQYV. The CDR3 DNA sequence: TGTGCCAGCAGCTCTCGGGTTGACAGGCAAGGGGGATACGAGCAGTACGTC.

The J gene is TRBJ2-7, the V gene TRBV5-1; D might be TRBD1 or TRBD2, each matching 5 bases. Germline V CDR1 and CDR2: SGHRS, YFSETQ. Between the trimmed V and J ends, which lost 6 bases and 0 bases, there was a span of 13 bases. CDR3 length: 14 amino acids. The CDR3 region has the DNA TGCGCCAGCACCCGGGACGGGCACTCCTACGAGCAGTACTTC. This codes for CASTRDGHSYEQYF.

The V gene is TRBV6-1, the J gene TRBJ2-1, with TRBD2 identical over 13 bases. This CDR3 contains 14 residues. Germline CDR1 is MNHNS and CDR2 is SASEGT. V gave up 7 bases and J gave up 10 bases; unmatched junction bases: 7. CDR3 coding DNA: TGTGCCAGCATAACTAGCGGGAGGGGGAAGGAGCAGTTCTTC. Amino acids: CASITSGRGKEQFF.

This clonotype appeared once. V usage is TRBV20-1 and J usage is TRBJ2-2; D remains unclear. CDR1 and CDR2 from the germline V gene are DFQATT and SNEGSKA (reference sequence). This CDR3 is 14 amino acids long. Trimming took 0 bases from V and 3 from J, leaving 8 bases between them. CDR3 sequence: CSARDGPYTGELFF. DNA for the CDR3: TGCAGTGCTAGAGATGGACCTTACACCGGGGAGCTGTTTTTT.